Listed here are 8 T cell receptor beta chains from one sample, sequenced in a study of blood T cell repertoires in COVID-19. Clones were read by immunoSEQ multiplex PCR, and TCRdb kept only the in-frame ones, dropping some. The repertoire includes hundreds of thousands of clones, more than 80% of them detected once, and 2.4% sits in the top ten. Sequencing was performed on PBMCs or T cells enriched from blood (not recorded which). The source of these receptors is a woman between 18 and 29 years old who had recovered from COVID-19.

V usage is TRBV28 and J usage is TRBJ2-2; 9 nucleotides line up with TRBD2. The junction had 4 bases not matched to a gene; V was cut back by 3 bases and J by 5 bases. The length of the CDR3 is 15 residues. Looked up from germline, CDR1 is MDHEN and CDR2 is SYDVKM. In nucleotides, the CDR3 is TGTGCCAGCAGTTTGGAGCGGGGGGTGACCGGGGAGCTGTTTTTT. Protein product: CASSLERGVTGELFF.

The rearrangement joins TRBV9 to TRBJ1-5, with TRBD1 identical over 7 bases. Germline V gene lookup returns CDR1 SGDLS and CDR2 YYNGEE. CDR3 length: 14 residues. Losses at the gene ends were 4 bases for V and 5 bases for J; bases not matched to a gene: 6. In DNA, the CDR3 is TGTGCCAGCAGCCCCAGGGGGGATTATCAGCCCCAGCATTTT. Its protein is CASSPRGDYQPQHF.

This chain links TRBV5-6 with TRBJ2-7; 9 bases fit TRBD1. The trim removed 2 bases at V and 4 bases at J, leaving 4 bases unmatched. The germline gives CDR1 SGHDT, CDR2 YYEEEE. The CDR3 runs 14 residues. CDR3 nucleotide sequence: TGTGCCAGCAGCTTCTTAGGACAGGGGTACGAGCAGTACTTC. Translation: CASSFLGQGYEQYF.

This sequence joins TRBV29-1 and TRBJ2-7; 9 positions match TRBD1. The V segment lost 7 bases and the J segment 5 bases; nucleotides outside the gene matches: 12. CDR1 is SQVTM, CDR2 ANQGSEA, per germline. This CDR3 has 14 amino acids. Here the CDR3 reads CSARPGTGFNEQYF. The CDR3 region has the DNA TGCAGCGCCCGACCCGGGACAGGGTTCAACGAGCAGTACTTC.

V and J are TRBV6-5 and TRBJ1-2; no definite D call. This CDR3 is built from 15 residues. The germline V and J ends were trimmed by 6 bases and 3 bases, with 17 bases remaining between them. Germline V lookup: CDR1 MNHEY, CDR2 SVGAGI. Written as DNA, the CDR3 is TGTGCCAGCAGCCCAACCGGAGGGCCCCACTATGGCTACACCTTC. This gives the protein CASSPTGGPHYGYTF.

V and J are TRBV18 and TRBJ1-4; D possibly corresponds to TRBD1 (5 bases). Trimming removed 2 bases from V and 13 bases from J, with 26 bases in between. The CDR3 runs to 17 residues. The germline V gene encodes CDR1 KGHSH and CDR2 LQKENI. The CDR3 is CASSPSLSREGVNGLFF. Here the CDR3 DNA reads TGTGCCAGCTCACCATCTCTTAGCAGGGAGGGAGTGAATGGACTGTTTTTT.

V is TRBV2 and J is TRBJ2-7, with D tentatively TRBD2 (6 bases). CDR1 and CDR2 (germline): SNHLY, FYNNEI. The CDR3 runs to 12 residues. Trimming removed 7 bases from V and 4 bases from J, with 11 bases in between. The CDR3 region is CASIGGQYEQYF. The CDR3 DNA sequence: TGTGCCAGCATCGGAGGGCAGTACGAGCAGTACTTC.

V usage is TRBV3-1 (or the pseudogene TRBV3-2) and J usage is TRBJ1-2; D perhaps matches TRBD1 (6 bases). In germline, CDR1 is LGHDT, CDR2 YNNKEL (reference sequence). The germline V and J ends were trimmed by 5 bases and 4 bases, with 14 bases remaining between them. This CDR3 contains 14 residues. The CDR3 sequence is CASSGTFASYGYTF. The DNA of the CDR3 is TGTGCCAGCAGCGGGACATTTGCGTCCTATGGCTACACCTTC.